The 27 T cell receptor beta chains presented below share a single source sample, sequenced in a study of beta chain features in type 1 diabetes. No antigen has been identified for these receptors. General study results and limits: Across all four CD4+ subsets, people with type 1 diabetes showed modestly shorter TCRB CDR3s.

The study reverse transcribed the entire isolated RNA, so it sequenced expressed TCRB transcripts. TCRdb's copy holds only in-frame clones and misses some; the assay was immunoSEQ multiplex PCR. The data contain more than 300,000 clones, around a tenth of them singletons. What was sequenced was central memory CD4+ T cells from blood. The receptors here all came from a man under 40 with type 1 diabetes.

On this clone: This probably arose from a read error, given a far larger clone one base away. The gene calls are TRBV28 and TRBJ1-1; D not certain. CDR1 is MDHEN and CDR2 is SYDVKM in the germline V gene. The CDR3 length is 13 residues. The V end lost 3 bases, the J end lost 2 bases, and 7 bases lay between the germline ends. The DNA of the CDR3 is TGTGCCAGCAGTTTTGTCCATAACACTGAAGCTTTCTTT. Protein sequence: CASSFVHNTEAFF.

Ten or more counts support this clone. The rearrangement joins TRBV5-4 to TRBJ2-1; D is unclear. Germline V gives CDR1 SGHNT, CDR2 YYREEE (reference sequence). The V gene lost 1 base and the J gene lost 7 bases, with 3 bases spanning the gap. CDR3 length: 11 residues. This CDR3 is CASSLMNEQFF. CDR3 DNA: TGTGCCAGCAGCTTGATGAATGAGCAGTTCTTC.

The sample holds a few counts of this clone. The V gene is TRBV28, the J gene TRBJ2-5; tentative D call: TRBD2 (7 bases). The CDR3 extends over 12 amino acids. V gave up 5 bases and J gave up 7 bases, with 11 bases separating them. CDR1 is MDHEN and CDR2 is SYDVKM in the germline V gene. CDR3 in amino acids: CASSAGAGTQYF. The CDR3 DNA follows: TGTGCCAGCAGTGCGGGGGCGGGGACCCAGTACTTC.

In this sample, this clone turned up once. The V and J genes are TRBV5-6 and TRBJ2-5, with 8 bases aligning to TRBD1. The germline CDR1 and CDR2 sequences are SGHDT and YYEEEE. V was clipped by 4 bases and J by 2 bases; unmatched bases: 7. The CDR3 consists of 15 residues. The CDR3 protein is CASSLGQGLQETQYF. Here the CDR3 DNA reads TGTGCCAGCAGCCTCGGACAGGGCTTACAAGAGACCCAGTACTTC.

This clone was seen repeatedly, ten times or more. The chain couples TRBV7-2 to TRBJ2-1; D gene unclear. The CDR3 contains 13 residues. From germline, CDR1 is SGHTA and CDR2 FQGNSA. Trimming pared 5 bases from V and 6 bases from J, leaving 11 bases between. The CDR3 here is CASSPSRGNEQFF. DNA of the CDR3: TGTGCCAGCAGCCCCTCCAGAGGCAATGAGCAGTTCTTC.

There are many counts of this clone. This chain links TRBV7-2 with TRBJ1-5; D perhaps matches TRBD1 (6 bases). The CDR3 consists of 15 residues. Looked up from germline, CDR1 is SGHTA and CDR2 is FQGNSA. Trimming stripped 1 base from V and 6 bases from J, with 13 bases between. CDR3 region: CASSLGSQGSQPQHF. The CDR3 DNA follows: TGTGCCAGCAGCTTAGGGTCGCAGGGGAGTCAGCCCCAGCATTTT.

The CDR3 is CASSETGGESGANVLTF. CDR3 bases: TGTGCCAGCAGCGAGACAGGGGGCGAGTCTGGGGCCAACGTCCTGACTTTC. The J gene is TRBJ2-6, the V gene TRBV7-7; 10 nucleotides match TRBD1. Germline CDR1 SSHAT, CDR2 FNYEAQ (reference sequence). The CDR3 totals 17 residues. Unmatched junction bases numbered 5, after V lost 5 bases and J lost 1 base.

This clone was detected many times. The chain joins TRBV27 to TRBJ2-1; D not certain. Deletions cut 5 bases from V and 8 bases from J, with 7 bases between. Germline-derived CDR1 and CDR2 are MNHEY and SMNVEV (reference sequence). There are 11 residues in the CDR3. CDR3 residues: CASSHGYEQFF. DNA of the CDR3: TGTGCCAGCAGTCACGGGTATGAGCAGTTCTTC.

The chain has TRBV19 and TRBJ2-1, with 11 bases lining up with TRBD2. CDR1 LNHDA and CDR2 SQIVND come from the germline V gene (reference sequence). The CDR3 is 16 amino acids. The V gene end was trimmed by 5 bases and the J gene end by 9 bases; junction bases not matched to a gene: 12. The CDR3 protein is CASSAGPGLAAAEQFF. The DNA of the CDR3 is TGTGCCAGTAGTGCGGGGCCGGGACTAGCGGCGGCTGAGCAGTTCTTC. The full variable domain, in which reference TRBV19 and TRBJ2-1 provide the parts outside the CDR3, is DGGITQSPKYLFRKEGQNVTLSCEQNLNHDAMYWYRQDPGQGLRLIYYSQIVNDFQKGDIAEGYSVSREKKESFPLTVTSAQKNPTAFYLCASSAGPGLAAAEQFFGPGTRLTVL.

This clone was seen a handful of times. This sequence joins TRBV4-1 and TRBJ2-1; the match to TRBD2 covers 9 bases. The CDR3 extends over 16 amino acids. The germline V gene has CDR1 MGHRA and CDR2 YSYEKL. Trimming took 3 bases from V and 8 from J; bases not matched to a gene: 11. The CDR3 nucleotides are TGCGCCAGCAGCCAGCTGATGAGGACTAGCGTTCATGAGCAGTTCTTC. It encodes CASSQLMRTSVHEQFF.

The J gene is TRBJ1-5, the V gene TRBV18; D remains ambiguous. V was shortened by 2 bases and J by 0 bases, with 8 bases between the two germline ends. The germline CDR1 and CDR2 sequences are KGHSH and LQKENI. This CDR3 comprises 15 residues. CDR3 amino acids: CASSPATNSNQPQHF. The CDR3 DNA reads TGTGCCAGCTCACCAGCGACAAATAGCAATCAGCCCCAGCATTTT. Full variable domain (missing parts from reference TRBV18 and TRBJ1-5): NAGVMQNPRHLVRRRGQEARLRCSPMKGHSHVYWYRQLPEEGLKFMVYLQKENIIDESGMPKERFSAEFPKEGPSILRIQQVVRGDSAAYFCASSPATNSNQPQHFGDGTRLSIL.

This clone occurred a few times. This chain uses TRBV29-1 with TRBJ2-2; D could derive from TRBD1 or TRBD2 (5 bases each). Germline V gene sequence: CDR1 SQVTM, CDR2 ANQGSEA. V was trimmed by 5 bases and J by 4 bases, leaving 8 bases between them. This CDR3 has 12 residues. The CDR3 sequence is CSVWGSTGELFF. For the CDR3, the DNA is TGCAGCGTTTGGGGGAGCACCGGGGAGCTGTTTTTT.

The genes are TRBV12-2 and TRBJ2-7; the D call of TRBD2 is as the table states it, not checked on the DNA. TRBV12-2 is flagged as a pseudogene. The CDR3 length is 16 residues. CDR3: CARGPGTSGISYEQYF. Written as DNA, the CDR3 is TGTGCAAGGGGCCCGGGGACTAGCGGGATCTCCTACGAGCAGTACTTC.

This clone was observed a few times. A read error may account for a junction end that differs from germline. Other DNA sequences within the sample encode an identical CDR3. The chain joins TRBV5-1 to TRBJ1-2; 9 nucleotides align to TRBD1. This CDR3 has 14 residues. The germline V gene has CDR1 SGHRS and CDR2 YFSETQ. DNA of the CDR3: TGTGCCAGCAGCCGACCGACAGGGGGGTATGGCTACACCTTC. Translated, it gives CASSRPTGGYGYTF.

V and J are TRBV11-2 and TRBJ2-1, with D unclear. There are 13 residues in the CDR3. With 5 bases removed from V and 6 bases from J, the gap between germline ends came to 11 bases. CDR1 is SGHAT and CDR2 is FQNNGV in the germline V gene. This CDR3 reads CASSLGRLNEQFF. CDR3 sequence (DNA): TGTGCCAGCAGCCTAGGACGTCTCAATGAGCAGTTCTTC. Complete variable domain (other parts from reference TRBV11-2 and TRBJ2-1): EAGVAQSPRYKIIEKRQSVAFWCNPISGHATLYWYQQILGQGPKLLIQFQNNGVVDDSQLPKDRFSAERLKGVDSTLKIQPAKLEDSAVYLCASSLGRLNEQFFGPGTRLTVL.

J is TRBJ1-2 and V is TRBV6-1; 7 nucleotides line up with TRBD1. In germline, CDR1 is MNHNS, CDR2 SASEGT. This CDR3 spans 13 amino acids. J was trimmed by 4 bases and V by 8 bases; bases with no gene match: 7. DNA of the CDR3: TGTGCCAGCCCGGGACAGAACGTCTATGGCTACACCTTC. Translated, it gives CASPGQNVYGYTF.

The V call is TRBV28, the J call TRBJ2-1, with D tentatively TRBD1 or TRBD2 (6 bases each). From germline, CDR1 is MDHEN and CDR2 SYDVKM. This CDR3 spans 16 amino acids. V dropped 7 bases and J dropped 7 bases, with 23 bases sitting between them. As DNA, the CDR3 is TGTGCCAGCATAGGGGGAACCGGGACTCCCGGGAATGAGCAGTTCTTC. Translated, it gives CASIGGTGTPGNEQFF.

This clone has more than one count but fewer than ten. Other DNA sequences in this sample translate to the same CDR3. CDR3 sequence: CASSLRGTSTDTQYF. CDR3 DNA sequence: TGCGCCAGCAGCTTGCGGGGAACCAGCACAGATACGCAGTATTTT. The rearrangement links TRBV5-1 to TRBJ2-3; possibly TRBD2 for D (5 bases). The CDR3 is 15 residues long. Trimming removed 1 base at V and 0 bases at J, with 9 bases between. Germline V gives CDR1 SGHRS, CDR2 YFSETQ. The full variable domain, with the rest looked up from reference TRBV5-1 and TRBJ2-3, is KAGVTQTPRYLIKTRGQQVTLSCSPISGHRSVSWYQQTPGQGLQFLFEYFSETQRNKGNFPGRFSGRQFSNSRSEMNVSTLELGDSALYLCASSLRGTSTDTQYFGPGTRLTVL.

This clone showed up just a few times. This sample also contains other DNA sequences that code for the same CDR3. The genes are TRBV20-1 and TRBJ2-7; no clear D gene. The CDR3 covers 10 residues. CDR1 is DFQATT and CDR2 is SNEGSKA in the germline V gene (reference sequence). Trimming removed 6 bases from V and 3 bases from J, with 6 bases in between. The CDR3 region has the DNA TGCAGTGCCTTGGACTACGAGCAGTACTTC. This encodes CSALDYEQYF.

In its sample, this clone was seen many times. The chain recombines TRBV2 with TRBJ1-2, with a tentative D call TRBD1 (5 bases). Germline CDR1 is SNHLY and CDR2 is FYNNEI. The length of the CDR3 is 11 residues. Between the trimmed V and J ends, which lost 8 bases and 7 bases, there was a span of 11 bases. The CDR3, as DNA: TGTGCCAGCGGGGGTGAGGCTGGCTACACCTTC. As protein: CASGGEAGYTF.

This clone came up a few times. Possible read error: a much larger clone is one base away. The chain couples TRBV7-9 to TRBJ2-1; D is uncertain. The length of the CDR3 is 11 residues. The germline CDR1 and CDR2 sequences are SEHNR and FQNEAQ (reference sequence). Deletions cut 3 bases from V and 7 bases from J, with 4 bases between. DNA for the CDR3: TGTGCCAGCAGCTTGATGAATGAGCAGTTCTTC. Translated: CASSLMNEQFF.

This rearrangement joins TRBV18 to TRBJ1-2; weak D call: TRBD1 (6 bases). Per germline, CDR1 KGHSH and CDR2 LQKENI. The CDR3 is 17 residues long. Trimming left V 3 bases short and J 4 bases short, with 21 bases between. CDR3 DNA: TGTGCCAGCTCACCGGAAGGTCTCCGGCAGGGGAGCTATGGCTACACCTTC. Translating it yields CASSPEGLRQGSYGYTF.

The CDR3 region is CASSYLGNTEAFF. The CDR3 bases are TGTGCCAGCTCATATTTGGGGAACACTGAAGCTTTCTTT. V and J are TRBV18 and TRBJ1-1; D is unclear. The germline CDR1 and CDR2 sequences are KGHSH and LQKENI. The V gene lost 5 bases and the J gene lost 1 base, with 8 bases spanning the gap. The length of the CDR3 is 13 residues.

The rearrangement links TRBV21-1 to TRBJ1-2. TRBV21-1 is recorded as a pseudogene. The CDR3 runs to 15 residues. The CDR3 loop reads CASSKGVTGSYGYTF. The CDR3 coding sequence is TGTGCCAGCAGCAAAGGGGTCACCGGGAGCTATGGCTACACCTTC.

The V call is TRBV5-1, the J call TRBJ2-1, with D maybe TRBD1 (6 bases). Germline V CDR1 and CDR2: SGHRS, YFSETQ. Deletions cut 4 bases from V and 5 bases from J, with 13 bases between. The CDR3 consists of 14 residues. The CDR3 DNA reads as TGCGCCAGCAGCCTCCGATACAGGGACAATGAGCAGTTCTTC. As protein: CASSLRYRDNEQFF.

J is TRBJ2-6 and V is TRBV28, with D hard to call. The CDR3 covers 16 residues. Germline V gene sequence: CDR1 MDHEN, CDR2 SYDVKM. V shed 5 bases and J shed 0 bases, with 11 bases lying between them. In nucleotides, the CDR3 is TGTGCCAGCAGTGCACAGATTAGCTCTGGGGCCAACGTCCTGACTTTC. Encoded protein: CASSAQISSGANVLTF.

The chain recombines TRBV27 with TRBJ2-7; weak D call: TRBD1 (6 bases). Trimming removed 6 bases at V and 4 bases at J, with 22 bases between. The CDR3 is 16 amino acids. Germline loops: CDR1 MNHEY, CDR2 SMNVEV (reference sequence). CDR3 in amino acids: CASRPPRPGHIYEQYF. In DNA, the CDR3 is TGTGCCAGCAGACCCCCTCGCCCGGGACATATATACGAGCAGTACTTC.